Listed below are T cell receptor beta chains from one sample, sequenced in a study of Ad26.COV2.S vaccination and SARS-CoV-2 variants. TCRdb's copy holds only in-frame clones and misses some; the assay was immunoSEQ multiplex PCR. The table shows hundreds of thousands of clones, with around 89% occurring only once. The sequencing here drew on peripheral blood, taken in a trial of Ad26.COV2.S vaccine versus placebo. All receptors come from a person between 18 and 59 years old who received the Ad26.COV2.S COVID-19 vaccine or a placebo. CDR3s include the opening cysteine and the closing phenylalanine or tryptophan. D genes are given only for firm matches. Clone size is shown for a subset of rows, as once, few, many or a class of expanded clone.

J | D | size | V | DNA | CDR3
TRBJ2-3 | NA | NA | TRBV2 | TGTGCCAGCAGTCGGAGTACAGATACGCAGTATTTT | CASSRSTDTQYF
TRBJ2-7 | TRBD2 | NA | TRBV18 | TGTGCCAGCTCACGAGATGTGGCTAGCGGGAGTGTCAAGTACGAGCAGTACTTC | CASSRDVASGSVKYEQYF
TRBJ2-5 | TRBD1 | NA | TRBV5-1 | TGCGCCAGCAGCTTTTTAACAGGGGACGAGACCCAGTACTTC | CASSFLTGDETQYF
TRBJ2-1 | TRBD2 | once | TRBV7-2 | TGTGCCAGCAGCTCGTCTAGCGGGAGGGCCTACAATGAGCAGTTCTTC | CASSSSSGRAYNEQFF
TRBJ2-3 | NA | NA | TRBV19 | TGTGCCAGTATCTCCGCCGGGACAGATACGCAGTATTTT | CASISAGTDTQYF
TRBJ1-4 | NA | NA | TRBV9 | TGTGCCAGCAGCGTAGGTAAGGGTACCGAAAAACTGTTTTTT | CASSVGKGTEKLFF
TRBJ1-1 | TRBD1 | NA | TRBV6-5 | TGTGCCAGCAGCCGGGACAGGGATTACACTGAAGCTTTCTTT | CASSRDRDYTEAFF
TRBJ2-1 | NA | once | TRBV28 | TGTGCCAGCAGTTTGAGCAATGAGCAGTTCTTC | CASSLSNEQFF
TRBJ2-5 | TRBD1 | NA | TRBV19 | TGTGCCAGTAGCGGACAGGGGAGAAGGGAGACCCAGTACTTC | CASSGQGRRETQYF
TRBJ2-1 | NA | once | TRBV7-9 | TGTGCCAGCACGTCTCCAGCCCGAGATGAGCAGTTCTTC | CASTSPARDEQFF
TRBJ2-5 | TRBD2 | once | TRBV5-4 | TGTGCCAGCAGTAAGCGGGAGGCAAACGAAGAGACCCAGTACTTC | CASSKREANEETQYF
TRBJ1-1 | NA | NA | TRBV5-4 | TGTGCCAGCAGCCCACAAGGGTGGAGGAACACTGAAGCTTTCTTT | CASSPQGWRNTEAFF
TRBJ1-2 | NA | few | TRBV12-3/TRBV12-4 | TGTGCCAGCAGCCCGTTGGGGGCCTATGGCTACACCTTC | CASSPLGAYGYTF
TRBJ2-1 | NA | NA | TRBV6-1 | TGTGCCAGCAGTGAAGCGGGATCCGGGAATGAGCAGTTCTTC | CASSEAGSGNEQFF
TRBJ2-5 | TRBD2 | NA | TRBV5-1 | TGCGCCAGCAGCCCCACGGGAGGACAAGAGACCCAGTACTTC | CASSPTGGQETQYF
TRBJ1-6 | NA | NA | TRBV6-4 | TGTGCCAGCAGTGACGACAGGTCCCTTAACCTTTATAATTCACCCCTCCACTTT | CASSDDRSLNLYNSPLHF
TRBJ2-2 | TRBD2 | NA | TRBV19 | TGTGCCAGTAGTATAGGACTAGCCACCGGGGAGCTGTTTTTT | CASSIGLATGELFF
TRBJ2-5 | NA | NA | TRBV6-5 | TGTGCCAGCAGTTACATCGGGGTGGCAGAGACCCAGTACTTC | CASSYIGVAETQYF
TRBJ2-2 | NA | NA | TRBV6-5 | TGTGCCAGCAGTTCCGTGGGCGGCCCCACCGGGGAGCTGTTTTTT | CASSSVGGPTGELFF
TRBJ1-1 | TRBD1 | NA | TRBV7-3 | TGTGCCAGCAGCACCCGGGACAGGGGCACTGAAGCTTTCTTT | CASSTRDRGTEAFF
TRBJ2-1 | NA | NA | TRBV19 | TGTGCCAGCACACAGGATTCCTACAATGAGCAGTTCTTC | CASTQDSYNEQFF
TRBJ2-5 | NA | NA | TRBV7-9 | TGTGCCAGCGACACGGCTCGGGCAGGTCGGGAGACCCAGTACTTC | CASDTARAGRETQYF
TRBJ2-1 | TRBD2 | NA | TRBV6-2/TRBV6-3 | TGTGCCAGCAGCAGACTAGCGGGGGGGAGGAATGAGCAGTTCTTC | CASSRLAGGRNEQFF
TRBJ1-5 | TRBD1 | NA | TRBV4-2 | TGTGCCAGCAGCCCACTGGGACAGAATAATCAGCCCCAGCATTTT | CASSPLGQNNQPQHF
TRBJ2-5 | NA | NA | TRBV6-5 | TGTGCCAGCAGGCGCAGCCAAGAGACCCAGTACTTC | CASRRSQETQYF
TRBJ2-7 | NA | NA | TRBV28 | TGTGCCAGCAGATTCAGTCAACAGGGCAGCTACGAGCAGTACTTC | CASRFSQQGSYEQYF
TRBJ2-2 | NA | NA | TRBV29-1 | TGCAGCGTTGAAGATGTGGGTTTACAAACCGGGGAGCTGTTTTTT | CSVEDVGLQTGELFF
TRBJ1-4 | NA | NA | TRBV6-5 | TGTGCCAGCAGTTATCGACAGAACATAGGAAACGAAAAACTGTTTTTT | CASSYRQNIGNEKLFF
TRBJ1-1 | NA | NA | TRBV7-7 | TGTGCCAGCAGCTTAGACGAGTTGAACACTGAAGCTTTCTTT | CASSLDELNTEAFF
TRBJ1-2 | NA | NA | TRBV7-2 | TGTGCCAGCACCCGACTGTCGACCGAGCCACCTTCCTATGGCTACACCTTC | CASTRLSTEPPSYGYTF
TRBJ2-1 | NA | NA | TRBV4-2 | TGTGCCAGCACCGCGACAGCCCTCGTCTCCTACAATGAGCAGTTCTTC | CASTATALVSYNEQFF
TRBJ1-6 | NA | NA | TRBV27 | TGTGCCAGCAGTTGGTTTGAGGACCCGGGACGGGATAATTCACCCCTCCACTTT | CASSWFEDPGRDNSPLHF
TRBJ2-6 | TRBD1 | NA | TRBV9 | TGTGCCAGCAGCGCCAAAGCCGGGACAGGCGCTCGAGGGGCCAACGTCCTGACTTTC | CASSAKAGTGARGANVLTF
TRBJ2-2 | TRBD2 | NA | TRBV11-3 | TGTGCCAGCAGCCGGGGACTAGCGGGAGCCGGGGAGCTGTTTTTT | CASSRGLAGAGELFF
TRBJ1-2 | NA | NA | TRBV3-1/TRBV3-2 | TGTGCCAGCAGCCAAGGTCGGGGGGCAGGCTATGGCTACACCTTC | CASSQGRGAGYGYTF
TRBJ1-1 | TRBD1 | NA | TRBV3-1/TRBV3-2 | TGTGCCAGCAGCCAAGTGCACAGGGGGCGCTGGATCACTGAAGCTTTCTTT | CASSQVHRGRWITEAFF
TRBJ2-7 | NA | once | TRBV7-2 | TGTGCCAGCAGCTTAGGAACAGGGTTTTTTTACGAGCAGTACTTC | CASSLGTGFFYEQYF
TRBJ2-2 | TRBD2 | NA | TRBV5-4 | TGTGCCAGCAGCGAGGAGCGGGATTCCGGGGAGCTGTTTTTT | CASSEERDSGELFF
TRBJ2-5 | NA | NA | TRBV2 | TGTGCCAGCAGCAGGGGCTCGGGGGAGACCCAGTACTTC | CASSRGSGETQYF
TRBJ2-7 | TRBD1 | NA | TRBV5-6 | TGTGCCAGCAGCGGTAGGGACAGAAACTACGAGCAGTACTTC | CASSGRDRNYEQYF